A single sample is the source of the 30 T cell receptor beta chains below, sequenced in a study of T cells expressing NK-cell markers (TCRdb year 2020). The library was obtained by 5' RACE. TCRdb lists the instrument as Illumina HiSeq 2000. After the reads were reprocessed by TCRdb, one entry was made per CDR3 protein sequence, with no DNA. The sample table on file contains fewer than 400,000 distinct CDR3 sequences. Around 10% of the sample belongs to the ten largest clones. Sequenced sample: blood T cells: a sorted CD56 or NKG2C T cell subset, CD4+ or CD8+ T cells, or bulk PBMC T cells (not recorded which). These receptors originate from a woman between 45 and 65 years old in good health. Donor details come from another sample of the same person, matched by shared clones.

The J gene is TRBJ2-2, the V gene TRBV19. The CDR3 contains 15 residues. The V gene's germline CDR1 is LNHDA and CDR2 SQIVND (reference sequence). The CDR3 protein is CASSIVWTGTGELFF.

The chain couples TRBV5-1 to TRBJ1-1; without DNA, the TCRdb call of TRBD1 cannot be checked. Germline CDR1 reads SGHRS; CDR2 reads YFSETQ. The CDR3 totals 16 residues. CDR3 residues: CASSPGLALMNTEAFF.

The chain has TRBV11-3 and TRBJ2-1. Germline CDR1 is SGHNT and CDR2 is YENEEA. The CDR3 runs 15 residues. The chain's CDR3 is CASSESGRPYNEQFF. The full variable domain, in which reference TRBV11-3 and TRBJ2-1 provide the parts outside the CDR3, is EAGVVQSPRYKIIEKKQPVAFWCNPISGHNTLYWYLQNLGQGPELLIRYENEEAVDDSQLPKDRFSAERLKGVDSTLKIQPAELGDSAVYLCASSESGRPYNEQFFGPGTRLTVL.

The chain is built from TRBV12-5 and TRBJ2-1; TCRdb indicates TRBD1, and absent DNA this call remains unverified. From germline, CDR1 is LGHNT and CDR2 FRNRAP. The CDR3 runs 13 residues. CDR3 loop: CASGLVRTGKKLF.

V usage is TRBV12-3 or TRBV12-4 and J usage is TRBJ2-7; TCRdb calls TRBD2, which cannot be checked without DNA. CDR3 length: 13 amino acids. The CDR3: CASSPSSVYEQYF.

The J gene is TRBJ2-3, the V gene TRBV7-6. The length of the CDR3 is 15 residues. Germline loops: CDR1 SGHVS, CDR2 FNYEAQ. CDR3 region: CASSIDRRQTDTQYF.

The chain couples TRBV2 to TRBJ2-7; as DNA is missing, the TRBD1 call by TCRdb cannot be tested. Germline CDR1 SNHLY, CDR2 FYNNEI. This CDR3 contains 12 residues. The CDR3: CASPGGEGEQYF.

The CDR3 region is CASSQLGQGSPLHF. The J gene is TRBJ1-6, the V gene TRBV3-1; the TRBD1 assignment by TCRdb is unverifiable without DNA. The CDR3 is made up of 14 amino acids. The germline gives CDR1 LGHDT, CDR2 YNNKEL (reference sequence).

The V call is TRBV24-1, the J call TRBJ1-5; the D gene TCRdb calls, TRBD1, cannot be checked with no DNA. Germline V gene data show CDR1 as KGHDR and CDR2 as SFDVKD. The CDR3 is 15 amino acids. The CDR3 reads CATSGSDIGNQPQHF.

The J gene is TRBJ2-7, the V gene TRBV12-3 or TRBV12-4; lacking DNA, the TRBD2 call made by TCRdb goes unchecked. This CDR3 region has 16 residues. The CDR3 here is CASSFGVGLASHEQYF.

The chain uses TRBV29-1 and TRBJ2-7; TCRdb selects TRBD2, and the lack of DNA leaves this call unchecked. This CDR3 is built from 14 residues. Per the germline V gene, CDR1 is SQVTM and CDR2 is ANQGSEA. CDR3 protein: CSVVREGPPYEQYF.

The chain couples TRBV29-1 to TRBJ2-3. This CDR3 spans 12 amino acids. CDR1 is SQVTM, CDR2 ANQGSEA, per germline. The CDR3 protein is CSVEFLGDTQYF.

The CDR3 spells CASSYGLAGVGEQFF. The rearrangement uses TRBV4-1 and TRBJ2-1; the TCRdb call, TRBD2, lacks DNA for checking. This CDR3 has 15 residues. Germline lookup yields CDR1 MGHRA and CDR2 YSYEKL.

This chain connects TRBV11-2 to TRBJ2-3; TCRdb outputs TRBD1, but without DNA this stays unchecked. Per the germline V gene, CDR1 is SGHAT and CDR2 is FQNNGV. The length of the CDR3 is 14 residues. This CDR3 is CASSLGPGRDTQYF. Based on the CDR3 plus reference TRBV11-2 and TRBJ2-3, the full variable domain is EAGVAQSPRYKIIEKRQSVAFWCNPISGHATLYWYQQILGQGPKLLIQFQNNGVVDDSQLPKDRFSAERLKGVDSTLKIQPAKLEDSAVYLCASSLGPGRDTQYFGPGTRLTVL.

The chain uses TRBV30 and TRBJ1-5. The germline CDR1 and CDR2 sequences are GTSNPN and SVGIG (reference sequence). This CDR3 has 13 amino acids. The CDR3 sequence is CACEGSSNQPQHF.

The rearrangement joins TRBV5-1 to TRBJ2-7; there is no DNA to check the TCRdb D call of TRBD1. From germline, CDR1 is SGHRS and CDR2 YFSETQ. The CDR3 is 15 residues long. CDR3: CASSLVGTETAEQYF.

V usage is TRBV29-1 and J usage is TRBJ2-1; TCRdb's assignment of TRBD2 cannot be checked, as there is no DNA. The CDR3 runs to 15 residues. Germline V gene sequence: CDR1 SQVTM, CDR2 ANQGSEA. The CDR3 spells CSARPGLAGENEQFF.

CDR3 sequence reads: CASSEAVRVNTIYF. This chain links TRBV6-1 with TRBJ1-3; absent DNA, TCRdb's TRBD1 call cannot be checked. Per germline, CDR1 MNHNS and CDR2 SASEGT. The CDR3 contains 14 residues.

The rearrangement joins TRBV5-1 to TRBJ2-3; checking the TCRdb D call of TRBD2 is not possible without DNA. The CDR3 extends over 15 amino acids. The germline gives CDR1 SGHRS, CDR2 YFSETQ. The CDR3 sequence is CASITRLLPADTQYF.

The chain joins TRBV28 to TRBJ1-1; there is no DNA to check the TCRdb D call of TRBD1. The CDR3 consists of 16 residues. Germline V CDR1 and CDR2: MDHEN, SYDVKM. The CDR3 loop reads CASSLPGWGKNTEAFF.

The chain joins TRBV7-2 to TRBJ2-3; absent DNA, TCRdb's TRBD2 call cannot be checked. Germline V gene sequence: CDR1 SGHTA, CDR2 FQGNSA. The CDR3 consists of 15 residues. Here the CDR3 reads CACSLTSGSLRGQYF.

This rearrangement joins TRBV29-1 to TRBJ2-3; the TRBD2 assignment by TCRdb is unverifiable without DNA. The germline gives CDR1 SQVTM, CDR2 ANQGSEA. The CDR3 spans 16 residues. CDR3 region: CSVAVFIAGATDTQYF.

The V gene is TRBV6-1, the J gene TRBJ2-6; TCRdb selects TRBD1, and the lack of DNA leaves this call unchecked. CDR1 and CDR2 from the germline V gene are MNHNS and SASEGT. The CDR3 runs 15 residues. CDR3 region: CASGALVSGANVLTF.

The rearrangement links TRBV5-1 to TRBJ2-7; TCRdb outputs TRBD1, but without DNA this stays unchecked. Germline lookup yields CDR1 SGHRS and CDR2 YFSETQ. The CDR3 covers 13 residues. This CDR3 reads CASRGQGAYEQYF.

The chain combines TRBV6-6 with TRBJ1-2; without DNA, the TCRdb call of TRBD1 cannot be checked. Germline loops: CDR1 MNHNY, CDR2 SVGAGI (reference sequence). CDR3 length: 11 amino acids. CDR3 amino acids: CASSRTGRYTF.

This chain connects TRBV20-1 to TRBJ1-1; TCRdb selects TRBD1, and the lack of DNA leaves this call unchecked. This CDR3 has 13 amino acids. Germline V gene lookup returns CDR1 DFQATT and CDR2 SNEGSKA (reference sequence). The CDR3 is CSAIQGWNTEAFF.

The gene calls are TRBV4-1 and TRBJ2-1; checking the TCRdb D call of TRBD2 is not possible without DNA. The germline V gene encodes CDR1 MGHRA and CDR2 YSYEKL. The length of the CDR3 is 18 residues. CDR3 loop: CASSQDGLAGSRRNEQFF.

This chain links TRBV18 with TRBJ2-1; as DNA is missing, the TRBD2 call by TCRdb cannot be tested. CDR3 length equals 14 residues. CDR1 is KGHSH and CDR2 is LQKENI in the germline V gene. CDR3 in amino acids: CASSPDGSRDEQFF.

V usage is TRBV10-3 and J usage is TRBJ2-2; TCRdb calls TRBD1, which cannot be checked without DNA. This CDR3 has 18 residues. Germline CDR1 and CDR2: ENHRY and SYGVKD. CDR3 sequence reads: CAISERIFRGPGTGELFF.

The chain links TRBV11-2 to TRBJ2-1. CDR1 is SGHAT and CDR2 is FQNNGV in the germline V gene. The length of the CDR3 is 16 residues. The CDR3 loop reads CASSAVRGSSYNEQFF.